This T cell receptor beta chain was documented in a study of cytotoxic CD8 clonotypes in ibrutinib-treated CLL. Across the whole study: Investigators collected response samples after a median approximately twelve months of treatment, range 6 to 36. Overall study findings and caveats: Under treatment, the uncommon public clonotypes either contracted or remained stable. While tracking circulating CD8+ T-cell counts, baseline clonality exceeded that of age-matched healthy donors. Ibrutinib response saw clonality rise, and progression saw it return toward baseline.

The V gene's germline CDR1 is SGHVS and CDR2 FNYEAQ. With 3 bases removed from V and 5 bases from J, the gap between germline ends came to 17 bases. The CDR3 length is 15 residues. Clones were sequenced by immunoSEQ multiplex PCR, and TCRdb holds only the in-frame ones, with some missing. The sample records a few hundred thousand clones, 70% to 80% being singletons. In regard to this clone: Antigen: not known.

This clonotype originated in a human donor with chronic lymphocytic leukemia. The sequencing used PBMCs, collected before ibrutinib treatment. This chain joins TRBV7-6 and TRBJ2-7; tentatively, D is TRBD2 (6 bases). CDR3 coding DNA: TGTGCCAGCAGCTTCTTTGGCGGGGCAGGAAACGAGCAGTACTTC. This translates into CASSFFGGAGNEQYF.